This TCR beta chain was profiled in a study of technical replicates of blood from several donors. Using immunoSEQ multiplex PCR, the repertoire was profiled, and TCRdb retains in-frame clones only, with some absent. The sample lists approximately 70,000 clones; 92% were seen once. V lost 4 bases and J lost 0, with 16 bases in between. The CDR3 sequence is 16 residues long. Germline V CDR1 and CDR2: SGHNT, YYREEE (reference sequence). What was sequenced was T cells isolated from PBMCs. V gene TRBV5-4 combines with J gene TRBJ1-1; unclear D gene. The origin of this receptor is a human donor in good health. CDR3 coding DNA: TGTGCCAGCAGCCAGCTTGCCGGGGTTCTGAACACTGAAGCTTTCTTT. Protein sequence: CASSQLAGVLNTEAFF.